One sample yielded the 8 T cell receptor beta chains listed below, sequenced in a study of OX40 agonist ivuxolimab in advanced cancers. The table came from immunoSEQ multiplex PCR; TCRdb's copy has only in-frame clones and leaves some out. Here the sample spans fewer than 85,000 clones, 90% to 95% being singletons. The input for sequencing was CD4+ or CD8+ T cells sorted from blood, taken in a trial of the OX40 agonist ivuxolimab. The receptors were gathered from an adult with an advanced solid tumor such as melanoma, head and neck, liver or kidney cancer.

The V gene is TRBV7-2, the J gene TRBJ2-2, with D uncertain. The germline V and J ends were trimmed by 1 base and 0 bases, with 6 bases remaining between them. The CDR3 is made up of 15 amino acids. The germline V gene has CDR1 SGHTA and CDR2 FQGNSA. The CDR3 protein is CASSLGLANTGELFF. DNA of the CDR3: TGTGCCAGCAGCTTAGGGCTAGCGAACACCGGGGAGCTGTTTTTT.

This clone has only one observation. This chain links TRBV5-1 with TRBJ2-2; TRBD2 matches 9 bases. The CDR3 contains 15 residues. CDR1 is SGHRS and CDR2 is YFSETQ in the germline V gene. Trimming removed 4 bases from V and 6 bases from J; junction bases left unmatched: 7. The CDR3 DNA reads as TGCGCCAGCAGCCAGCTAGCGGGAAGGTCCGGGGAGCTGTTTTTT. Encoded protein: CASSQLAGRSGELFF.

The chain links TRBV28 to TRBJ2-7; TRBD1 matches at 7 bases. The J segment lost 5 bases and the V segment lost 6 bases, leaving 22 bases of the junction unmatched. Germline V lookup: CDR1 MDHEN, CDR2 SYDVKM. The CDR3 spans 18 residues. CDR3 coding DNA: TGTGCCAGCAGCCCAAATCTGGGGTCTAAAACAGGGGCACACGAGCAGTACTTC. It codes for CASSPNLGSKTGAHEQYF.

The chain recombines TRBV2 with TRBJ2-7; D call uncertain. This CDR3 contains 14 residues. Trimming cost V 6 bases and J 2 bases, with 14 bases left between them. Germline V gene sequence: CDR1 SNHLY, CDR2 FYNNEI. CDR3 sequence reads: CASRMGLATYEQYF. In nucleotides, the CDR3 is TGTGCCAGCAGGATGGGCCTGGCCACCTACGAGCAGTACTTC.

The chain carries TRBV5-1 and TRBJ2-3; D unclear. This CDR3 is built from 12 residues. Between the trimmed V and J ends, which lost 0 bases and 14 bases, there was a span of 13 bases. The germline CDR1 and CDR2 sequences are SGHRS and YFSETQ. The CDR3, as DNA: TGCGCCAGCAGCTTGGAGGGCCCTCTGAGGTATTTT. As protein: CASSLEGPLRYF.

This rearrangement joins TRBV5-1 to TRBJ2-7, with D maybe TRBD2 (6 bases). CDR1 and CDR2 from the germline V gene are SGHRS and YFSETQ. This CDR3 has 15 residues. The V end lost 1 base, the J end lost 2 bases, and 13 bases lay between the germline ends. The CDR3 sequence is CASSLQPSEPYEQYF. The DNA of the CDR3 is TGCGCCAGCAGCTTGCAGCCTAGCGAGCCCTACGAGCAGTACTTC. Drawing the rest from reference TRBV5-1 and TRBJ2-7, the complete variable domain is KAGVTQTPRYLIKTRGQQVTLSCSPISGHRSVSWYQQTPGQGLQFLFEYFSETQRNKGNFPGRFSGRQFSNSRSEMNVSTLELGDSALYLCASSLQPSEPYEQYFGPGTRLTVT.

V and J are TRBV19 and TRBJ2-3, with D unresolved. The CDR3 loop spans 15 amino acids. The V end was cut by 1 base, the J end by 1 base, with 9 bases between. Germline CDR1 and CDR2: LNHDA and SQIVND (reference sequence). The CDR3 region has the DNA TGTGCCAGTAGTATAGTGGTCACAGGCACAGATACGCAGTATTTT. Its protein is CASSIVVTGTDTQYF. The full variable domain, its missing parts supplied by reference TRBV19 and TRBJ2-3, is DGGITQSPKYLFRKEGQNVTLSCEQNLNHDAMYWYRQDPGQGLRLIYYSQIVNDFQKGDIAEGYSVSREKKESFPLTVTSAQKNPTAFYLCASSIVVTGTDTQYFGPGTRLTVL.

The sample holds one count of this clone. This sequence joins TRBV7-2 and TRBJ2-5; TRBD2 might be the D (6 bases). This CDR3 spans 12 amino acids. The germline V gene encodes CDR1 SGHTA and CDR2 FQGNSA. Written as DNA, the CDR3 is TGTGCAGGCGGGGTTACGGAAGAGACCCAGTACTTC. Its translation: CAGGVTEETQYF.